This T cell receptor beta chain was captured in a study of OX40 agonist ivuxolimab in advanced cancers. This clone was counted between two and nine times. The data were produced by immunoSEQ multiplex PCR, yet TCRdb's version contains in-frame clones alone and is incomplete. This sample has some 100,000 clones, with about nine tenths found just once. The J segment lost 2 bases and the V segment lost 10 bases, leaving 8 bases of the junction unmatched. Germline CDR1 is MDHEN and CDR2 is SYDVKM. The CDR3 sequence is 13 residues long. The gene calls are TRBV28 and TRBJ2-7, with 7 bases matching TRBD2. This sample comprised CD4+ or CD8+ T cells sorted from blood, obtained in a trial of the OX40 agonist ivuxolimab. The receptor comes from an adult with an advanced solid tumor such as melanoma, head and neck, liver or kidney cancer. For the CDR3, the DNA is TGTGCCACCCGGCGGGGGATTACCTACGAGCAGTACTTC. It specifies CATRRGITYEQYF.